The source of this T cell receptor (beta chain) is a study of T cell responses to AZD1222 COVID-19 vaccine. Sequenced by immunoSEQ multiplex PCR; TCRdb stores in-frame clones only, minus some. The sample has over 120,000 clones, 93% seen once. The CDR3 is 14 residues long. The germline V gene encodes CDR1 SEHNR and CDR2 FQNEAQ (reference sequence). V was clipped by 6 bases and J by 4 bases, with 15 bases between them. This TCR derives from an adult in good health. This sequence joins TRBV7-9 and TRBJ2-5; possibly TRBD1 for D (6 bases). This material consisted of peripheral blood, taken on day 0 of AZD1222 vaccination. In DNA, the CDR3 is TGTGCCAGCAGGCTGGCAGGGGCCCCAGAGACCCAGTACTTC. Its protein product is CASRLAGAPETQYF.